The rows below give T cell receptor beta chains drawn from one sample of a study of PD-1 blockade in classical Hodgkin lymphoma. Sequencing used immunoSEQ multiplex PCR; TCRdb keeps in-frame clones, though not all of them. The data hold 90,000 to 100,000 clones, with 92% observed a single time. This material consisted of peripheral blood mononuclear cells (PBMCs), taken at baseline. The source of these receptors is a human donor with classical Hodgkin lymphoma. Both conserved end residues are part of each CDR3. A D gene is named only where the DNA matches it firmly. The size entry is marked missing in some rows and otherwise reads once, few, many or a size class.

abundance,v_gene,j_gene,d_gene,CDR3nt,CDR3aa
once,TRBV30,TRBJ2-5,-,TGTGCCTGCCAGGGTACACGATCGGAGACCCAGTACTTC,CACQGTRSETQYF
-,TRBV6-5,TRBJ1-4,TRBD1,TGTGCCAGCAGGCAAACGGGGACAGTAACTGAAAAACTGTTTTTT,CASRQTGTVTEKLFF
-,TRBV27,TRBJ1-5,-,TGTGCCAGCAGGTCAGGAGGGAGCAATCAGCCCCAGCATTTT,CASRSGGSNQPQHF
few,TRBV7-2,TRBJ1-5,TRBD1,TGTGCCAGCAGCTTGGATCGTCGGACAGGGGATCAGCCCCAGCATTTT,CASSLDRRTGDQPQHF
-,TRBV5-1,TRBJ2-3,TRBD2,TGCGCCAGCAGCTCGTCGCTAACTACAAAACTAGCGACAGATACGCAGTATTTT,CASSSSLTTKLATDTQYF
-,TRBV28,TRBJ2-5,TRBD2,TGTGCCAGCAGCCTGGGACTAGCTTTCCAAGAGACCCAGTACTTC,CASSLGLAFQETQYF
-,TRBV2,TRBJ1-4,-,TGTGCCAGCAGTGAAGAAACAGGCTGGGCGGAAAAACTGTTTTTT,CASSEETGWAEKLFF
-,TRBV28,TRBJ1-2,-,TGTGCCAGCAGTTTACCCGGGACCTCCTATGGCTACACCTTC,CASSLPGTSYGYTF
-,TRBV6-5,TRBJ2-7,-,TGTGCCAGCAGCCGGCGGGTCCTTTCCTACGAGCAGTACTTC,CASSRRVLSYEQYF
-,TRBV10-1,TRBJ1-5,-,TGCGCCAGCAGTGAATCGGGTCGGACAGAGCAGAATAGCAATCAGCCCCAGCATTTT,CASSESGRTEQNSNQPQHF
once,TRBV27,TRBJ1-2,-,TGTGCCAGCAGTTTTGGCCTAAACTATGGCTACACCTTC,CASSFGLNYGYTF
-,TRBV5-1,TRBJ2-2,-,TGCGCCAGCAGCTTGTTAACAGGGAGAGGAGGTTCCACCGGGGAGCTGTTTTTT,CASSLLTGRGGSTGELFF
-,TRBV27,TRBJ2-7,TRBD1,TGTGCCAGCAGTGCGGGGACAGGAACCTACGAGCAGTACTTC,CASSAGTGTYEQYF
-,TRBV7-9,TRBJ1-1,-,TGTGCCAGCAGCTTAGGCCCGGGGCAGAACACTGAAGCTTTCTTT,CASSLGPGQNTEAFF
-,TRBV27,TRBJ1-2,-,TGTGCCAGCAGTTTATCGATAAGAGGGTATGGCTACACCTTC,CASSLSIRGYGYTF
-,TRBV6-1,TRBJ2-7,-,TGTGCCAGCAGTTCCCTCGAGGCTAGGGGGGACGAGCAGTACTTC,CASSSLEARGDEQYF